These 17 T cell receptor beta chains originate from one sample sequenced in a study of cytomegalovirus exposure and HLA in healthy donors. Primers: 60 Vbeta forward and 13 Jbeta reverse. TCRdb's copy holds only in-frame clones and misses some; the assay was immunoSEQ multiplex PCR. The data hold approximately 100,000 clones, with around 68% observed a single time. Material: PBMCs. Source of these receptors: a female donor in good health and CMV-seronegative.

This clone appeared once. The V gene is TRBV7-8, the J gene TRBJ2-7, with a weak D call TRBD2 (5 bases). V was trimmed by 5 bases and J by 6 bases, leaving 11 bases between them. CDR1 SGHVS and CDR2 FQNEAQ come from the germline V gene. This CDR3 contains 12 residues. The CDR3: CASSPIGVEQYF. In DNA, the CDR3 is TGTGCCAGCAGCCCAATCGGGGTCGAGCAGTACTTC.

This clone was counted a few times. CDR3 DNA sequence: TGTGCCAGCAGTGAAGCAAGCGGGGAAGCCTACAATGAGCAGTTCTTC. Translation gives CASSEASGEAYNEQFF. The V call is TRBV6-1, the J call TRBJ2-1; the match to TRBD2 covers 7 bases. Unmatched junction bases numbered 4, after V lost 0 bases and J lost 2 bases. Germline CDR1 reads MNHNS; CDR2 reads SASEGT. The CDR3 totals 16 residues.

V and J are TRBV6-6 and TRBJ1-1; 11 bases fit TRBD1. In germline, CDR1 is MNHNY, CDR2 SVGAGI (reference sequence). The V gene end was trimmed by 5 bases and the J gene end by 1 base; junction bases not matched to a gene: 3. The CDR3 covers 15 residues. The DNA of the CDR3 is TGTGCCAGCAGTGACGGACAGGGGGCGAACACTGAAGCTTTCTTT. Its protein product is CASSDGQGANTEAFF.

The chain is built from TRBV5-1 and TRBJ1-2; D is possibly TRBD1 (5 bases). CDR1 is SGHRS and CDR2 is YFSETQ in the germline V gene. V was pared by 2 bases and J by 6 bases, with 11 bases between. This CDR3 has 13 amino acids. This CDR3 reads CASSFSRGDGYTF. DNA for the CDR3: TGCGCCAGCAGCTTTTCTCGGGGGGATGGCTACACCTTC. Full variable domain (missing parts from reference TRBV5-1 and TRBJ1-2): KAGVTQTPRYLIKTRGQQVTLSCSPISGHRSVSWYQQTPGQGLQFLFEYFSETQRNKGNFPGRFSGRQFSNSRSEMNVSTLELGDSALYLCASSFSRGDGYTFGSGTRLTVV.

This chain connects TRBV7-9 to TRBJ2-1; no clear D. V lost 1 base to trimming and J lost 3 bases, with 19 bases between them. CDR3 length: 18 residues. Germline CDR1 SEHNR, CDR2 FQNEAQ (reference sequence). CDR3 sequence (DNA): TGTGCCAGCAGCTTAGTTGGGCTGACCCTTGGAATCTACAATGAGCAGTTCTTC. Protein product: CASSLVGLTLGIYNEQFF.

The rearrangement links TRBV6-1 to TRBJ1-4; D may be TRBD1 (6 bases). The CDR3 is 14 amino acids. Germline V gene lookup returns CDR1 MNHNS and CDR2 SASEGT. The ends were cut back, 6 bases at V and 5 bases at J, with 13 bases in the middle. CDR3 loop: CASSPDRNNEKLFF. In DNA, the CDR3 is TGTGCCAGCAGCCCCGACAGGAACAATGAAAAACTGTTTTTT.

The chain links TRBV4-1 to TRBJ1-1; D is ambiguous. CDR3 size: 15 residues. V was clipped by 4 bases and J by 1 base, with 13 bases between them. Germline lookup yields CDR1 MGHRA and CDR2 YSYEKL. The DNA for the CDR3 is TGCGCCAGCAGCCCGCCGGGAGGGAGGAACACTGAAGCTTTCTTT. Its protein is CASSPPGGRNTEAFF.

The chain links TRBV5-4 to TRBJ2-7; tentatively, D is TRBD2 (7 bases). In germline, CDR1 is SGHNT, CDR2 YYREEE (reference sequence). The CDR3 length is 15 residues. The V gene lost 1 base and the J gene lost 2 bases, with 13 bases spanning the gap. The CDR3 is CASSLRGGVTYEQYF. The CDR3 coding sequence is TGTGCCAGCAGCTTGAGAGGGGGGGTTACCTACGAGCAGTACTTC.

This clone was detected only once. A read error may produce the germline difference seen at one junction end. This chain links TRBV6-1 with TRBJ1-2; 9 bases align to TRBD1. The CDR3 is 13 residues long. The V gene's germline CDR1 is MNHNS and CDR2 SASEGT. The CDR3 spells CASSDRDRAVGSF. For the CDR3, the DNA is TGTGCCAGCAGTGACCGGGACAGGGCCGTAGGGTCCTTC.

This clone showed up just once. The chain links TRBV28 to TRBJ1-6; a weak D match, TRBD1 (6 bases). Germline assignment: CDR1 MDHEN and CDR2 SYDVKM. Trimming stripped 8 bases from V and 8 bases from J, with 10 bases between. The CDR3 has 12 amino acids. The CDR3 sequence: CASWTVDSPLHF. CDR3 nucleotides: TGTGCCAGCTGGACAGTAGATTCACCCCTCCACTTT.

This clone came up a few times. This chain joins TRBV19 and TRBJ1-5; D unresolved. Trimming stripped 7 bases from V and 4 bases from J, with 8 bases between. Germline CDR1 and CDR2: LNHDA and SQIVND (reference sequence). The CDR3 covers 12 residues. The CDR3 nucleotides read TGTGCCAGTACCACGCGTAATCAGCCCCAGCATTTT. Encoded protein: CASTTRNQPQHF.

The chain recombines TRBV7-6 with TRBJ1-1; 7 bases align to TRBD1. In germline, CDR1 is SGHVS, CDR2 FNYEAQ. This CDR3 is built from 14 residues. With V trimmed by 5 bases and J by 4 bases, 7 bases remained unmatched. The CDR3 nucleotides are TGTGCCAGCAGCCCAGACAGGGCGATCACTGAAGCTTTCTTT. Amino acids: CASSPDRAITEAFF.

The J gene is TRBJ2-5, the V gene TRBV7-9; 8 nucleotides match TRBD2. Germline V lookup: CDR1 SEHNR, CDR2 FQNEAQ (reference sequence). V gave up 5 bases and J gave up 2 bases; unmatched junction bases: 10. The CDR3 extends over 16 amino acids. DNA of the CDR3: TGTGCCAGCAGCCCAACCCATCGGGGGGGACAAGAGACCCAGTACTTC. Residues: CASSPTHRGGQETQYF.

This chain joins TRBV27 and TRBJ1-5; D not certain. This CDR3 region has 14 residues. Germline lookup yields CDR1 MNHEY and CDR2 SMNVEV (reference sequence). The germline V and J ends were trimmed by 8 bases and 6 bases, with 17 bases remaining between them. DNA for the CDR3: TGTGCCAGCGATCTTAGGAGGACGGGTCAGCCCCAGCATTTT. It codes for CASDLRRTGQPQHF.

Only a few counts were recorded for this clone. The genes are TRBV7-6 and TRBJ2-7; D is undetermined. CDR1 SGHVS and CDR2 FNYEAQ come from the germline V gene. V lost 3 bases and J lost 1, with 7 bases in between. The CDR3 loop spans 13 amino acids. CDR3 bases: TGTGCCAGCAGCTTGACACAATCCTACGAGCAGTACTTC. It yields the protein CASSLTQSYEQYF.

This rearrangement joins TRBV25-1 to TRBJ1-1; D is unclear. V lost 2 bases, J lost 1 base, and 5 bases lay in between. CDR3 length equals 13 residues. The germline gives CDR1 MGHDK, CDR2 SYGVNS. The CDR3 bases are TGTGCCAGCAGTGAACCAGGGAACACTGAAGCTTTCTTT. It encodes CASSEPGNTEAFF.

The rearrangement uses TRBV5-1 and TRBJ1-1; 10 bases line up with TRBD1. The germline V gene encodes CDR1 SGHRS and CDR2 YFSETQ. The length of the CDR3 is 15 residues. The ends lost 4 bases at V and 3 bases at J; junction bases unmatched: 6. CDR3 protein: CASSLSGTGDTEAFF. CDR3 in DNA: TGCGCCAGCAGCCTATCCGGGACAGGGGACACTGAAGCTTTCTTT.